This TCR beta chain was identified during a study of blood T cell repertoires in COVID-19. As for the study in general: Sites in the United States, Italy and Spain provided acute and convalescent COVID-19 samples.

This CDR3 comprises 13 residues. V shed 6 bases and J 8 bases; nucleotides not matched to a gene: 6. Germline-derived CDR1 and CDR2 are ENHRY and SYGVKD. As processed by the authors: Amplification of reference gene primers was used by the study to estimate nucleated cell counts. Profiled with immunoSEQ multiplex PCR; TCRdb holds only in-frame clones, not every one. The DNA gave D and trimming, while V, J and clone size come from that table. The sample comprises 150,000 or so clones, less than 85% of which are singletons, and 2.5% to 3% rests with the top ten. The sequenced sample was peripheral blood. The gene calls are TRBV10-3 and TRBJ2-1; 8 nucleotides line up with TRBD2. The receptor's source is a woman aged 80 or older with acute or convalescent COVID-19. Here the CDR3 DNA reads TGTGCCATCAGCCAGCGGGAGCGGCATGAGCAGTTCTTC. It codes for CAISQRERHEQFF.